This paragraph covers one TCR beta chain sequence. The antigen is not known. These data are taken from a study of cytomegalovirus exposure and HLA in healthy donors. Whole-study context: Of the donors genotyped, about 410 in all, over 80% fell in the Caucasian-associated ancestry cluster.

A multiplex PCR was run with 60 Vbeta primers and 13 Jbeta primers. Assay used: immunoSEQ multiplex PCR; TCRdb lists only in-frame clones, some missing. The repertoire holds tens of thousands of clones, with just under 80% as singletons. Germline loops: CDR1 SGHDT, CDR2 YYEEEE. CDR3 length: 14 amino acids. Trimming took off 2 bases at V and 5 bases at J, with 10 bases between the two ends. Study outcomes and limitations: Donor immune exposure was known only as CMV serostatus. It is likely that the observed cluster of highly shared sequence variants was a sequencing artifact.

This TCR was sampled from a middle-aged man in good health and CMV-seronegative. V usage is TRBV5-6 and J usage is TRBJ1-4, with D hard to call. The sample comprised PBMCs. The CDR3 DNA is TGTGCCAGCAGCTTAGGACCGGGGAATGAAAAACTGTTTTTT. This codes for CASSLGPGNEKLFF.